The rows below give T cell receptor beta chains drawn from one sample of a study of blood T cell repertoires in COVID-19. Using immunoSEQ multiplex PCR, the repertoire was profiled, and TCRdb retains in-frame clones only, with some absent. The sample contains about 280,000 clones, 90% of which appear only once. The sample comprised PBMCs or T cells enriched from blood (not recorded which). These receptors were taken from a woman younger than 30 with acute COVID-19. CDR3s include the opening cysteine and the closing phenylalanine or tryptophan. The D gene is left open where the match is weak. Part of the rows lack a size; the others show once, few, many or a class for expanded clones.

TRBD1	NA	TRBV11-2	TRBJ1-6	TGTGCCAGCAGCTTAGAACCGACAGGGGGCGGCTCACCCCTCCACTTT	CASSLEPTGGGSPLHF
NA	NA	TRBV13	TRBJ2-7	TGTGCCAGCAGCGAGCGCCAGATCTACGAGCAGTACTTC	CASSERQIYEQYF
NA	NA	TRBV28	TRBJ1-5	TGTGCCAGCAGTAGAGGAGTGGCGGCTTATAGCAATCAGCCCCAGCATTTT	CASSRGVAAYSNQPQHF
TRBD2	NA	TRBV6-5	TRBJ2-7	TGTGCCAGCAGTCCCCAGCGGGAAGGTCGTCTCGAGCAGTACTTC	CASSPQREGRLEQYF
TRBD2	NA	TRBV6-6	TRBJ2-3	TGTGCCAGCACTTCACTTGGCGGGAGGAACGTGGATACGCAGTATTTT	CASTSLGGRNVDTQYF
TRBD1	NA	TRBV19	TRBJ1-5	TGTGCCAGTTCTCTTGGACAGGAGAACAATCAGCCCCAGCATTTT	CASSLGQENNQPQHF
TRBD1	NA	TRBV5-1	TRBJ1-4	TGCGCCAGCAGCTTTGGACAGGGGGTAATGAACCAACTGTTTTTT	CASSFGQGVMNQLFF
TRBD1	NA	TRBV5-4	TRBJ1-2	TGTGCCAGCAGCTTGGCCCCAGGGGGCAACTATGGCTACACCTTC	CASSLAPGGNYGYTF
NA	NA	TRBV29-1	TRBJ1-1	TGCAGCGTTGTGGGGGCCGGTACTGAAGCTTTCTTT	CSVVGAGTEAFF
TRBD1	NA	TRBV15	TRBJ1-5	TGTGCCACCAGCGAGAAGACCGGGACAGGGAATCAGCCCCAGCATTTT	CATSEKTGTGNQPQHF
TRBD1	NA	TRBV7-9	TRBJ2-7	TGTGCCAGCAGCGCCGACAGGGGTTTATCGTACGAGCAGTACTTC	CASSADRGLSYEQYF
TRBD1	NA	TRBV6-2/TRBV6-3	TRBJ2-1	TGTGCCAGCAGTTACTGGGGGCGGGGACAGGCCAATGAGCAGTTCTTC	CASSYWGRGQANEQFF
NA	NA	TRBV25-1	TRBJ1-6	TGTGCCAGCGGGGCTTCCAGCTCCTATAATTCACCCCTCCACTTT	CASGASSSYNSPLHF
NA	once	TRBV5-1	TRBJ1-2	TGCGCCAGCAGCTTTGACAGGCCTTATGGCTACACCTTC	CASSFDRPYGYTF
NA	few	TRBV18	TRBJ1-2	TGTGCCAGCTCACCAACTAATCAGGGGTTTAACTATGGCTACACCTTC	CASSPTNQGFNYGYTF
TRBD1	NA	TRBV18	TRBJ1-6	TGTGCCAGCTCACCACTTGGGACAGGCCGTAATTCACCCCTCCACTTT	CASSPLGTGRNSPLHF
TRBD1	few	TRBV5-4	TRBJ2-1	TGTGCCAGCAGCATACCTAACAGGGGCGATGAGCAGTTCTTC	CASSIPNRGDEQFF
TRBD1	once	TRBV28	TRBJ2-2	TGTGCCAGCGAGACAGGGGGCATTACCGGGGAGCTGTTTTTT	CASETGGITGELFF
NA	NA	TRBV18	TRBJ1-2	TGTGCCAGCTCACCCGGGGTCCACTATGGCTACACCTTC	CASSPGVHYGYTF
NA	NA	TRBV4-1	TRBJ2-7	TGCGCCAGCAGCCGAGGCGTAAGTTACGAGCAGTACTTC	CASSRGVSYEQYF
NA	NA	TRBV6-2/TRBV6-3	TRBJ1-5	TGTGCCAGCAGCCCCCTCTCAGAAACCCGGCCCCAGCATTTT	CASSPLSETRPQHF
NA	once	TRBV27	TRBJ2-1	TGTGCCAGCAGTTTAGGCCCCGGTGTTCTTGCGGTCTTC	CASSLGPGVLAVF
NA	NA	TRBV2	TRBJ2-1	TGTGCCAGCAGTGAAATGACGGGAGCTGGGAATGAGCAGTTCTTC	CASSEMTGAGNEQFF
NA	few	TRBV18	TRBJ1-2	TGTGCCAGCTCACCACGGGCAGGGGAAGGCTACACCTTC	CASSPRAGEGYTF
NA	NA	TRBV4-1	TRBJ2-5	TGCGCCAGCAGCCAAGGTCAGGGTGGAGAGACCCAGTACTTC	CASSQGQGGETQYF
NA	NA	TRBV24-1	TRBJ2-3	TGTGCCACCAGCGGGAGTGGCACAGATACGCAGTATTTT	CATSGSGTDTQYF
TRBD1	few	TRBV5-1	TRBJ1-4	TGCGCCAGCAGCACCAGACAGGGGGCAGGGGAAAAACTGTTTTTT	CASSTRQGAGEKLFF
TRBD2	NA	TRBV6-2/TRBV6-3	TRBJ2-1	TGTGCCAGCAGTCCCTTCGGCGGGAGCTCCTACAATGAGCAGTTCTTC	CASSPFGGSSYNEQFF
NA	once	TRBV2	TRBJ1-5	TGTGCCAGCAGTGTGACAGAAGGAATCATGACCCAGCATTTT	CASSVTEGIMTQHF
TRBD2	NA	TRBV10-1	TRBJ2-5	TGCGCCAGTAATCCTCTAGCGGGGACACAAGAGACCCAGTACTTC	CASNPLAGTQETQYF
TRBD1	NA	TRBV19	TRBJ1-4	TGTGCCAGTAACCGAAGCCCGGGACAGGGGTATAATGAAAAACTGTTTTTT	CASNRSPGQGYNEKLFF
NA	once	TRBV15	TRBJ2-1	TGTGCCACCAGCAGAGATTGGGCAGGGTTCTCGGGTCACAATGAGCAGTTCTTC	CATSRDWAGFSGHNEQFF
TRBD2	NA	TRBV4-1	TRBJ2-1	TGCGCCAGCAGCCCACAAAGCGGGAGCTCCTACAATGAGCAGTTCTTC	CASSPQSGSSYNEQFF
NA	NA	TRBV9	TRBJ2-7	TGTGCCAGCAGCGCCCGAGCCCTAGGTTTAGAGCAGTACTTC	CASSARALGLEQYF
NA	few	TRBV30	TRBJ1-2	TGTGCCTGGAGGACCGGGGTGGGTGGCTACACCTTC	CAWRTGVGGYTF
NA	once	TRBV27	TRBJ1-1	TGTGCCAGCAGTTTGGCAACGAACACTGAAGCTTTCTTT	CASSLATNTEAFF
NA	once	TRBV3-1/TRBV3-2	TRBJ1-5	TGTGCCAGCAGCCAAGGTCTTAGCAATCAGCCCCAGCATTTT	CASSQGLSNQPQHF
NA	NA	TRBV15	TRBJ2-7	TGTGCCACAAGGGGCGGAAGCTCCTACGAGCAGTACTTC	CATRGGSSYEQYF
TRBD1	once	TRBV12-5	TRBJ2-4	TGTGCTAGTGGTTTGGACTACCCTAGACAGGGCCCGCTAGCCAAAAACATTCAGTACTTC	CASGLDYPRQGPLAKNIQYF
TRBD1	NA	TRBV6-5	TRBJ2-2	TGTGCCATCTCTAATCGACAGGGGGCCGGGGAGCTGTTTTTT	CAISNRQGAGELFF
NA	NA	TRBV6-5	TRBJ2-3	TGTGCCACCCAAAGCAGCTCGAGGTCGGAAGATACGCAGTATTTT	CATQSSSRSEDTQYF
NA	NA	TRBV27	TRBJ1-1	TGTGCCAGCAGTTGGAATAGCAGGGGGAACACTGAAGCTTTCTTT	CASSWNSRGNTEAFF
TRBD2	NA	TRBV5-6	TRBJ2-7	TGTGCCAGCAGCTCTCCGGGACTAGCGGTCTACGAGCAGTACTTC	CASSSPGLAVYEQYF
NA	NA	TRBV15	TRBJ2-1	TGTGCCACCAGGAGGGAGAGGAATAACAATGAGCAGTTCTTC	CATRRERNNNEQFF
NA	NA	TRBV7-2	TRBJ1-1	TGTGCCAGCAGCTTAATGGGGGGGGACGGCTCTGAAGCTTTCTTT	CASSLMGGDGSEAFF
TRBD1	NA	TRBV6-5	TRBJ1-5	TGTGCCAGCAGATTGGGACAGTATAGCAATCAGCCCCAGCATTTT	CASRLGQYSNQPQHF